One TCR beta chain is described in this entry. This record belongs to a study of shared clonotypes between healthy human individuals. Authors' analysis steps: Junction-only sequences without quality scores came from ImmunoSEQ, so filtering differed. TCRdb keeps only in-frame clones here, not all; method: immunoSEQ multiplex PCR. The DNA was the basis for D and trimming; V, J and clone size are from that table. The table includes 110,000 or so clones, about 62% detected once. The V segment lost 1 base and the J segment 2 bases; nucleotides outside the gene matches: 6. Germline V gives CDR1 SGHAT, CDR2 FQNNGV. The CDR3 totals 16 residues.

The chain recombines TRBV11-2 with TRBJ2-7, with TRBD1 identical over 9 bases. The sequencing input was memory CD8+ T cells sorted from blood. Regarding subset: CD45RO+ cells pooled with CCR7-negative TemRA cells. This sequence was found in a woman in her 30s in good health. CDR3 protein: CASSLAGTGTTYEQYF. CDR3 nucleotides: TGTGCCAGCAGCTTAGCCGGGACAGGGACCACCTACGAGCAGTACTTC.